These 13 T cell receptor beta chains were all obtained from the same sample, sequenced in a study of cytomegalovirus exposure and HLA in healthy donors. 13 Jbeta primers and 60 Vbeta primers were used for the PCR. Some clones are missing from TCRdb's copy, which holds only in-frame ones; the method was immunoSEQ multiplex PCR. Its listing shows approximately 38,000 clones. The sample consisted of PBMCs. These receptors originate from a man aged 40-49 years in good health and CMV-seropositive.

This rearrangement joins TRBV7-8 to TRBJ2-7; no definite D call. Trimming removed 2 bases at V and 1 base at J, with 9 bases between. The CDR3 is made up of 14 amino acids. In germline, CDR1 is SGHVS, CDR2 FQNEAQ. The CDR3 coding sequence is TGTGCCAGCAGCTTACTGGCGGCGTCCTACGAGCAGTACTTC. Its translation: CASSLLAASYEQYF.

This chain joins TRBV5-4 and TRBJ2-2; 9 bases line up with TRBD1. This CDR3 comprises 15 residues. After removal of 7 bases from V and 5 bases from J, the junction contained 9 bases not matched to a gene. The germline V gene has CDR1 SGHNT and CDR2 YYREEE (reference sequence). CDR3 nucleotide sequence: TGTGCCAGCTCGGGACCGGGACAGGGAACCGGGGAGCTGTTTTTT. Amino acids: CASSGPGQGTGELFF.

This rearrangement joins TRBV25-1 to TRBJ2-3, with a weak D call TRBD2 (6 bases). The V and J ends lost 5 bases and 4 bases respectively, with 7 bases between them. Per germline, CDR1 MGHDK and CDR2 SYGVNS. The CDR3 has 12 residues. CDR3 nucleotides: TGTGCCAGCAGTTGGGGGGCAGATACGCAGTATTTT. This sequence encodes CASSWGADTQYF.

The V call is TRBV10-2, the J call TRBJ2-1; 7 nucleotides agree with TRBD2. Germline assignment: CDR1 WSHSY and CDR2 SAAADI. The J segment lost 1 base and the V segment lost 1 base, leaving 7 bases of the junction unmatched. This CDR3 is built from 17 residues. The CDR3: CASSEWVLAASYNEQFF. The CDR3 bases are TGCGCCAGCAGTGAGTGGGTTCTAGCGGCTTCCTACAATGAGCAGTTCTTC.

CDR3 in DNA: TGTGCCAGCAGCAATCAAGGACAGGCTGAAGCTTTCTTT. This encodes CASSNQGQAEAFF. The chain is built from TRBV7-2 and TRBJ1-1; 7 bases agree with TRBD1. Trimming cost V 5 bases and J 6 bases; bases outside gene matches: 6. This CDR3 has 13 amino acids. Germline values: CDR1 SGHTA, CDR2 FQGNSA.

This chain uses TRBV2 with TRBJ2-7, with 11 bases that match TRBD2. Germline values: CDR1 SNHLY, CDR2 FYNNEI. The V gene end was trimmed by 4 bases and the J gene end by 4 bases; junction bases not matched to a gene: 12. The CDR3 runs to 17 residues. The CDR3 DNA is TGTGCCAGCAGTGGAACTAGCGGGAGTTTCCTCCCATACGAGCAGTACTTC. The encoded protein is CASSGTSGSFLPYEQYF.

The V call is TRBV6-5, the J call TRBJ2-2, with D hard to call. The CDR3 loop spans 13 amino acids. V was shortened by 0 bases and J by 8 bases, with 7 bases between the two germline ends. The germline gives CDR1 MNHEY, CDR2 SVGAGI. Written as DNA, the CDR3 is TGTGCCAGCAGTTACTCGAACCGGGGGGAGCTGTTTTTT. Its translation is CASSYSNRGELFF.

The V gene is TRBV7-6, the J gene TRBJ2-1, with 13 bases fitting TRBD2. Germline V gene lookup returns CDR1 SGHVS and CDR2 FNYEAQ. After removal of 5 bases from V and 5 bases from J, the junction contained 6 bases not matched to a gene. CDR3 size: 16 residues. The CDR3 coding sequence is TGTGCCAGCAGCGACCGACTAGCGGGGGGCCACAATGAGCAGTTCTTC. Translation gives CASSDRLAGGHNEQFF.

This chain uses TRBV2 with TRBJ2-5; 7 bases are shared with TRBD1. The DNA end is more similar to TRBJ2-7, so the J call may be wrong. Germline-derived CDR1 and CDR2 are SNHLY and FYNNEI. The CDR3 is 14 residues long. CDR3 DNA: TGTGCCAGCCAGATGGATGGCAGGGGGAACGAGCAGTACTTC. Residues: CASQMDGRGNEQYF.

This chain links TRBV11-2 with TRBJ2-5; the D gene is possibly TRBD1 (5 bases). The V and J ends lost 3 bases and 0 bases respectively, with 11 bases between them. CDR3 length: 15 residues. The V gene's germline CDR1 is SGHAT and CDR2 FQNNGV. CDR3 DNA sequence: TGTGCCAGCAGCTTCCAGGGCATAAACCAAGAGACCCAGTACTTC. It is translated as CASSFQGINQETQYF.

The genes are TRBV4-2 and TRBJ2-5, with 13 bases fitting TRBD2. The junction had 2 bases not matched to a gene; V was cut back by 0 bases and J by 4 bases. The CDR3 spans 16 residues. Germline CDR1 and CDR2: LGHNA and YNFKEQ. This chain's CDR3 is CASSQDRLAGGETQYF. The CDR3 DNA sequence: TGTGCCAGCAGCCAAGATAGACTAGCGGGAGGAGAGACCCAGTACTTC.

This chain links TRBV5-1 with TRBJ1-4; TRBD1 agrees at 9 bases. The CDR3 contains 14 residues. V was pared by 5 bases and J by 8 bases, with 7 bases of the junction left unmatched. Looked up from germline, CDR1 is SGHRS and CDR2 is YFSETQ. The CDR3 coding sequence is TGCGCCAGCAGTCAGACAGGGGGAGGGGAAAAACTGTTTTTT. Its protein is CASSQTGGGEKLFF.

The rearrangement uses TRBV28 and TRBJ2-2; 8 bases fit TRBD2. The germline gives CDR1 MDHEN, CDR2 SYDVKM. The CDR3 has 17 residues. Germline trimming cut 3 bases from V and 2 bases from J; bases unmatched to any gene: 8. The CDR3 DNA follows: TGTGCCAGCAGTTTCGGGGGGGCGGGAAGAAACACCGGGGAGCTGTTTTTT. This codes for CASSFGGAGRNTGELFF. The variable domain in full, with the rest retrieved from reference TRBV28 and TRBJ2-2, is DVKVTQSSRYLVKRTGEKVFLECVQDMDHENMFWYRQDPGLGLRLIYFSYDVKMKEKGDIPEGYSVSREKKERFSLILESASTNQTSMYLCASSFGGAGRNTGELFFGEGSRLTVL.